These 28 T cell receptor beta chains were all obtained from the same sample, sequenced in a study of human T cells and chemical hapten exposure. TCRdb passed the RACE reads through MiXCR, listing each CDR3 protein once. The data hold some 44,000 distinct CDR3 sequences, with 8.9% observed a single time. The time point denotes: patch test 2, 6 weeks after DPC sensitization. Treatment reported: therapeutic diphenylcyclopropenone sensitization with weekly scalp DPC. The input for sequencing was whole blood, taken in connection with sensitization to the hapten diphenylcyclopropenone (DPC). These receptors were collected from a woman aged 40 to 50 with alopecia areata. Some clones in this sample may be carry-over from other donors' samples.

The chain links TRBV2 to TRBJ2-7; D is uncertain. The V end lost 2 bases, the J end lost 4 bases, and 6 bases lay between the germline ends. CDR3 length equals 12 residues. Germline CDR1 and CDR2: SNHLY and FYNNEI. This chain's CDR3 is CASSEIGYEQYF. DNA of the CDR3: TGTGCCAGCAGTGAAATTGGATACGAGCAGTACTTC.

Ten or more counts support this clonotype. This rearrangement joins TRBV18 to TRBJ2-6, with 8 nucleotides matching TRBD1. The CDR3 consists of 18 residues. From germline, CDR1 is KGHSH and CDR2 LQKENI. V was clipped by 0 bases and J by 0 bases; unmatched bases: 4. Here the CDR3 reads CASSPPGTGDSGANVLTF. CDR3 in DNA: TGTGCCAGCTCACCACCCGGGACAGGAGACTCTGGGGCCAACGTCCTGACTTTC.

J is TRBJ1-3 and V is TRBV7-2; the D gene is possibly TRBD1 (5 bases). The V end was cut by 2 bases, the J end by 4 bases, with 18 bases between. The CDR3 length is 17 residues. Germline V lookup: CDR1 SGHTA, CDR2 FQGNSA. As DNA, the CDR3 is TGTGCCAGCAGCTTATCCCCGCAGGGATTTACGGGAAACACCATATATTTT. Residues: CASSLSPQGFTGNTIYF.

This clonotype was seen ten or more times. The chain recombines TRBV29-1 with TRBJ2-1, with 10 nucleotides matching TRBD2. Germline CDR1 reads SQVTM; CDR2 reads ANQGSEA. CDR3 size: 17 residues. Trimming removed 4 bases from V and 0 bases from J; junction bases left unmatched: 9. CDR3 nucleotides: TGCAGCGTTGTCGCTAGCGGGGGTCCGAACTCCTACAATGAGCAGTTCTTC. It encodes CSVVASGGPNSYNEQFF.

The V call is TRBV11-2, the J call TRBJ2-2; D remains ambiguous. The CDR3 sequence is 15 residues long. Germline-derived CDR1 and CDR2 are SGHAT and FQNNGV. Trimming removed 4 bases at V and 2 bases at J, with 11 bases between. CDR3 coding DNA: TGTGCCAGCAGCTCTCCCCGGGCTAACACCGGGGAGCTGTTTTTT. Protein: CASSSPRANTGELFF.

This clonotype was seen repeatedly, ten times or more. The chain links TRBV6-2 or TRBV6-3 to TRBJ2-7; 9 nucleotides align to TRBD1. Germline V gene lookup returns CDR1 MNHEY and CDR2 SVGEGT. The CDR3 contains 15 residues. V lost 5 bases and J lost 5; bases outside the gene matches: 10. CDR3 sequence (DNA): TGTGCCAGCAGTCTCACCGGGACAGGGAAAAACGAGCAGTACTTC. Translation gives CASSLTGTGKNEQYF.

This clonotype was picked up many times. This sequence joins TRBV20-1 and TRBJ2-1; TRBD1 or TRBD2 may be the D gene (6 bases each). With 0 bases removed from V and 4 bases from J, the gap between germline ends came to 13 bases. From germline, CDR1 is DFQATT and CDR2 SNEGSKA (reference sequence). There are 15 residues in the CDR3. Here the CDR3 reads CSARDERGAYNEQFF. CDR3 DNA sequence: TGCAGTGCTAGAGATGAGAGGGGGGCGTACAATGAGCAGTTCTTC.

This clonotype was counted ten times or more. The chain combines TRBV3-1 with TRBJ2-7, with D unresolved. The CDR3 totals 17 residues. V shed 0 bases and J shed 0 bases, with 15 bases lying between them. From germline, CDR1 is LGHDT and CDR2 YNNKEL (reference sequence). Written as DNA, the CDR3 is TGTGCCAGCAGCCAAGACGTTCGGGTCCACAACTCCTACGAGCAGTACTTC. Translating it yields CASSQDVRVHNSYEQYF.

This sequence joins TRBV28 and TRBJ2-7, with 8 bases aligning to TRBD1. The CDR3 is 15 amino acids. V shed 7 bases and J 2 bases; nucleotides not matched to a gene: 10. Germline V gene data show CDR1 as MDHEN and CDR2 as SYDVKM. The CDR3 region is CASTLSGGGTYEQYF. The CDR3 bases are TGTGCCAGCACCCTCTCAGGGGGCGGGACCTACGAGCAGTACTTC. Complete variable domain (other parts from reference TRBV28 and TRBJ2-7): DVKVTQSSRYLVKRTGEKVFLECVQDMDHENMFWYRQDPGLGLRLIYFSYDVKMKEKGDIPEGYSVSREKKERFSLILESASTNQTSMYLCASTLSGGGTYEQYFGPGTRLTVT.

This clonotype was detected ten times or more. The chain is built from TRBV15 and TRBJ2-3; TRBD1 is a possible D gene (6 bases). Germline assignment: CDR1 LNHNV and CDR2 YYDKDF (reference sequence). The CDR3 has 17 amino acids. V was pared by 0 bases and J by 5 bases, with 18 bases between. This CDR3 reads CATSRDLRQGYGDTQYF. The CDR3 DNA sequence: TGTGCCACCAGCAGAGATCTGAGGCAGGGGTATGGAGATACGCAGTATTTT.

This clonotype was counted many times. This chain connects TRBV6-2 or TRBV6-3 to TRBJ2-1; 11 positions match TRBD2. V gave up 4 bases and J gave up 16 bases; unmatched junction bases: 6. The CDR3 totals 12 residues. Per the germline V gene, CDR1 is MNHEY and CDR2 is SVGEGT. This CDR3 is CASSLLAGAQFF. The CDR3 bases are TGTGCCAGCAGTTTACTAGCGGGGGCTCAATTCTTC.

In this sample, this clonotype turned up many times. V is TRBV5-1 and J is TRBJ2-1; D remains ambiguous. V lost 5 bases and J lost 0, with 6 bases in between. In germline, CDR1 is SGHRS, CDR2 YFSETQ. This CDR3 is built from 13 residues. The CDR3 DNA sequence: TGCGCCAGCAGACCGAGCTCCTACAATGAGCAGTTCTTC. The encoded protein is CASRPSSYNEQFF.

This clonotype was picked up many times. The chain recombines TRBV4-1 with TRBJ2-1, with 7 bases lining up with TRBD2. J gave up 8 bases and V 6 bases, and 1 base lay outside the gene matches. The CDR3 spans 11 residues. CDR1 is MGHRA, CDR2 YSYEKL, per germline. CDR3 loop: CASRRGDEQFF. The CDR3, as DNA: TGCGCCAGCAGACGGGGGGATGAGCAGTTCTTC.

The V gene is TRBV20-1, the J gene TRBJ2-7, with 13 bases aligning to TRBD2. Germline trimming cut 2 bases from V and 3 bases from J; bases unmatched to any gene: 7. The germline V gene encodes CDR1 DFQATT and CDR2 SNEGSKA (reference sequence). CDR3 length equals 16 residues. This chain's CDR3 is CSARRSGLAGNYEQYF. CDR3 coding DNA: TGCAGTGCTAGAAGATCGGGACTAGCGGGAAACTACGAGCAGTACTTC.

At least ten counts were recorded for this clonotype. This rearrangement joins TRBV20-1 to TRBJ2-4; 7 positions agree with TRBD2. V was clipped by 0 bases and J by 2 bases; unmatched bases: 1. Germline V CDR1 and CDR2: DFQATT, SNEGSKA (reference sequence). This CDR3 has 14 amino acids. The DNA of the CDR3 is TGCAGTGCTAGAGAGCGGGGGACCAAAAACATTCAGTACTTC. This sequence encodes CSARERGTKNIQYF.

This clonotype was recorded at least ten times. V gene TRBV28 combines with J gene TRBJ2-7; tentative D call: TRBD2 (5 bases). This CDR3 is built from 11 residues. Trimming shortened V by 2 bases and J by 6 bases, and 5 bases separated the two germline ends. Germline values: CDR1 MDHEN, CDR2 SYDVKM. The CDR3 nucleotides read TGTGCCAGCAGTTTACGGGGCGAGCAGTACTTC. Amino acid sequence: CASSLRGEQYF.

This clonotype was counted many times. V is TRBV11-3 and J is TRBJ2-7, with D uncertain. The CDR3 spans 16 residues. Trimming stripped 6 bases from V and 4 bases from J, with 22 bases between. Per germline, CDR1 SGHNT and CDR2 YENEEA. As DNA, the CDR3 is TGTGCCAGCAGAGCCAACGACCGAAGCTTTGGGTACGAGCAGTACTTC. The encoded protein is CASRANDRSFGYEQYF.

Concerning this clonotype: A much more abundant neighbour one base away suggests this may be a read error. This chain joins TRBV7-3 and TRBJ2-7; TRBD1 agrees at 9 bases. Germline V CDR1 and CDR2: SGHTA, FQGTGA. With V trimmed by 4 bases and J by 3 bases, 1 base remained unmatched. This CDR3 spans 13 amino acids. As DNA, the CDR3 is TGTGCCAGCAGCTCGACAGGGGGCTACGAGCAGTACTTC. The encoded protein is CASSSTGGYEQYF.

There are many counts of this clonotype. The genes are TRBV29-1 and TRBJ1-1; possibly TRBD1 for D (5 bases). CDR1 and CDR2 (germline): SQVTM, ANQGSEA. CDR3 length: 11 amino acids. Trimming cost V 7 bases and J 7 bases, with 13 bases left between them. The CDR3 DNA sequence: TGCAGCGCCGAGGGACGGTTTGAAGCTTTCTTT. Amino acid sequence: CSAEGRFEAFF.

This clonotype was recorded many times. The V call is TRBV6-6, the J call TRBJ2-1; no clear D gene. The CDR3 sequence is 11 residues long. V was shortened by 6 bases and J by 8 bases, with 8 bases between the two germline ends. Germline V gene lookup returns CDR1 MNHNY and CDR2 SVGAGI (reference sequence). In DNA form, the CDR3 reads TGTGCCAGCAGCGTCGGCGATGAGCAGTTCTTC. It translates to CASSVGDEQFF.

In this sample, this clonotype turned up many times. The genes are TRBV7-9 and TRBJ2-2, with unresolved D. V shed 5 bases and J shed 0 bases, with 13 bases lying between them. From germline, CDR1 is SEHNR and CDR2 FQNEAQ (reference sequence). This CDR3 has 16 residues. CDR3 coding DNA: TGTGCCAGCAGCGATGACATAGGAGCGAACACCGGGGAGCTGTTTTTT. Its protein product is CASSDDIGANTGELFF. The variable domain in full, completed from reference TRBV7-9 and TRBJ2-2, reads DTGVSQNPRHKITKRGQNVTFRCDPISEHNRLYWYRQTLGQGPEFLTYFQNEAQLEKSRLLSDRFSAERPKGSFSTLEIQRTEQGDSAMYLCASSDDIGANTGELFFGEGSRLTVL.

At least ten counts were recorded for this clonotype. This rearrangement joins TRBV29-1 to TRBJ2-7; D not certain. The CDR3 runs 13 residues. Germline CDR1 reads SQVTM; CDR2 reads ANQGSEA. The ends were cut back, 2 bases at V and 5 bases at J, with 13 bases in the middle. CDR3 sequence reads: CSVESAVRHEQYF. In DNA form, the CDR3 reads TGCAGCGTTGAAAGTGCAGTGAGGCACGAGCAGTACTTC.

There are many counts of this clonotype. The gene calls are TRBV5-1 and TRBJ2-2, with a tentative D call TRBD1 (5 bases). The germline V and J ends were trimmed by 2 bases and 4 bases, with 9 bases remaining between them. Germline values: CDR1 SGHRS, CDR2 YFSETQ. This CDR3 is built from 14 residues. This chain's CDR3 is CASSFQGGTGELFF. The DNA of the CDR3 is TGCGCCAGCAGCTTCCAGGGTGGCACCGGGGAGCTGTTTTTT.

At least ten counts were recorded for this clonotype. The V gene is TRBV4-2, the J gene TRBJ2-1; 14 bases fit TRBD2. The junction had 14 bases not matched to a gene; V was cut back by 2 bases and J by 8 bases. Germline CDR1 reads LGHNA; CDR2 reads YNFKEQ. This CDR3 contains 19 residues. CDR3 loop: CASSQRTLGTSGGGDEQFF. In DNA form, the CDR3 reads TGTGCCAGCAGCCAACGCACCCTCGGGACTAGCGGGGGCGGGGATGAGCAGTTCTTC.

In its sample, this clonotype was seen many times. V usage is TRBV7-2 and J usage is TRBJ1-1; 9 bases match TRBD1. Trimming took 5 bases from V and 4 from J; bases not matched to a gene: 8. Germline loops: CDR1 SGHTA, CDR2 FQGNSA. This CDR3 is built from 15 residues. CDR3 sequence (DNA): TGTGCCAGCAGCCTTCAGACAGGGGGAGTCACTGAAGCTTTCTTT. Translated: CASSLQTGGVTEAFF.

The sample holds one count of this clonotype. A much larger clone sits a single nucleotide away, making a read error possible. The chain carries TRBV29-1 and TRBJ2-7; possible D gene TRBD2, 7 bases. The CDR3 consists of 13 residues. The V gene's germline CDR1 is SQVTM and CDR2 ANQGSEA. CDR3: CSAGRGARYEQHF. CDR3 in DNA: TGCAGCGCAGGGAGGGGGGCTCGTTACGAGCAGCACTTC.

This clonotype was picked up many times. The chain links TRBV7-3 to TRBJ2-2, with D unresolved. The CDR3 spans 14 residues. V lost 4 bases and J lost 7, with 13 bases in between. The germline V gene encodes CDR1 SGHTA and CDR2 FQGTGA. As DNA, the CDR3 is TGTGCCAGCAGCTCAAGGGTTGCCAGCGGGGAGCTGTTTTTT. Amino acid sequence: CASSSRVASGELFF.

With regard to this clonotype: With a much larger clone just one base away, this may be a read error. CDR3 amino acids: CASGLGRGTDTQYF. The DNA for the CDR3 is TGCGCCAGCGGCTTGGGGCGGGGTACAGATACGCAGTATTTT. This chain connects TRBV5-1 to TRBJ2-3, with D possibly matching TRBD2 (6 bases). The CDR3 sequence is 14 residues long. Germline assignment: CDR1 SGHRS and CDR2 YFSETQ.